This T cell receptor (beta chain) originates from a study of Ad26.COV2.S vaccination and SARS-CoV-2 variants. As for the study in general: Ad26.COV2.S, an intramuscular injection, was given once or twice 56 days apart. Study-level findings and limits: Substantial breadth was reportedly displayed by spike-specific CD8+ and CD4+ T cell responses after vaccination. Breadth measured for non-spike TCRs was similar across vaccine and placebo recipients. TCR breadth and depth analyses may have underestimated total T cell responses.

In regard to this clone: Its antigen is not known.

The repertoire was sequenced with immunoSEQ multiplex PCR; TCRdb's copy has only in-frame clones and lacks some. The profile shows around 250,000 clones, around nine tenths of them singletons. Per germline, CDR1 MNHEY and CDR2 SMNVEV (reference sequence). J lost 7 bases, V lost 5 bases, and 5 bases had no gene match. CDR3 length: 15 residues. Specified treatment: around 19 received Ad26.COV2.S at low or high dose, single or two shots; several received placebo; per-sample allocation not given. Day 63 after the first vaccine or placebo injection was the time point for sampling. Sequenced material: peripheral blood, taken in a trial of Ad26.COV2.S vaccine versus placebo. The clonotype was recovered from a person between 18 and 59 years old who received the Ad26.COV2.S COVID-19 vaccine or a placebo. This chain uses TRBV27 with TRBJ2-1, with 13 nucleotides matching TRBD2. The CDR3 region is CASSPGTSGKNEQFF. CDR3 in DNA: TGTGCCAGCAGTCCCGGGACTAGCGGGAAGAATGAGCAGTTCTTC.